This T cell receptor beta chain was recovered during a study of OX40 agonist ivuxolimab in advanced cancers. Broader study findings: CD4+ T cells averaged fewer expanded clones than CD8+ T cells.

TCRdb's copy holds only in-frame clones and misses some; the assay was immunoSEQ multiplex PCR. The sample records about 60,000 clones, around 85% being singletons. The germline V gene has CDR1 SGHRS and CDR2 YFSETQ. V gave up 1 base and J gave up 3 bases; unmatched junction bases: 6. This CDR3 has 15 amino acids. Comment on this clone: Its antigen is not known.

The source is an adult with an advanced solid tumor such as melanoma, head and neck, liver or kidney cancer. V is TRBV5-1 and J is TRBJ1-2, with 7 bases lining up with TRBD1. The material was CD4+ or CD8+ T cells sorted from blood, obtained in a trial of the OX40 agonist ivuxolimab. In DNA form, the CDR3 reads TGCGCCAGCAGCTTGTCCCAGGGGGGAGACTATGGCTACACCTTC. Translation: CASSLSQGGDYGYTF.